This T cell receptor (beta chain) stems from a study of T cell responses to AZD1222 COVID-19 vaccine (dated by TCRdb to the early 2020s). The study in broad terms: AZD1222 recipients whose second dose came at about 4 weeks and those whose second dose came at about 12 weeks were combined into one group, since spike-specific TCR depth and breadth did not differ between the two schedules. TCR sequencing covered some 240 trial participants: 200 to 220 given two doses of AZD1222 and approximately 26 given two doses of MenACWY control vaccine. Trial participants were enrolled by age into 18-55, 56-69 and 70-plus year subgroups, with around 150, 28 and 57 TCR-sequenced participants respectively. Results the study describes overall, beyond this receptor: Participants were mostly white British, with more females than males. The authors suggested clonal diversity may have been underestimated. The 56-69-year group was small, and its depth increase did not reach significance, likely because of low power. Epitopes outside the regions mutated in the B.1.351 and B.1.1.7 variants were reportedly recognized by nearly half of the unique spike-specific TCRs. After two AZD1222 doses, spike-specific TCR breadth and depth were significantly higher than at day 0 and than in MenACWY recipients. Because no samples from the day 14 peak response were available, repertoires could be characterized only after the peak T cell response. Conclusions about previously exposed vaccinees were limited because only six AZD1222 recipients were SARS-CoV-2 seropositive at baseline. CD4 TCRs associated with the vaccine covered the entire spike protein, and the dominant responses were in regions 160-218 and 743-854.

For this clone: The specificity of this receptor is unknown. No per-base quality is available; no much larger clone lies one base away.

The time point label of this sample denotes: baseline before first vaccination. Samples from vaccinated people were obtained from the UK trials COV001 and COV002, which included a single-blind randomized controlled phase 2/3 trial of AZD1222 (ChAdOx1 nCoV-19) in healthy adults. Trial participant PBMC samples were collected at day 0 and day 28 after the second dose for TCRbeta chain sequencing. The CDR3 regions of human TCRbeta chains were analyzed by immunosequencing. The paper's processing steps were these. TCRs in the repertoires were matched against a reference library of SARS-CoV-2-specific TCRs that had been generated with the MIRA antigen-specificity platform. Breadth was defined as the fraction of unique TCRs that were SARS-CoV-2-associated, and depth was defined as the fraction of total T cells that were SARS-CoV-2-associated. Using the MIRA data, each spike-specific TCR was assigned both to the spike region to which the TCR was reactive and to a CD4 or CD8 class. Log10-transformed breadth and depth values were compared by one-way ANOVA with Sidak's multiple comparisons tests. Entries here come from immuneACCESS through TCRdb and include only in-frame sequences with V and J called. Some clones fail to appear in such tables; in the studies checked, an unresolved V gene covers under half of the shortfall, and the cause of the remainder is unknown. V and J calls and clone size are those listed in that table; D and trimming were worked out from the DNA. The table for this sample lists 120,000 or so clones; 87% of them were counted only once. Roughly 1.1% of the sample goes to the ten largest clones.

The CDR3 goes from the cysteine to the phenylalanine over 15 residues. The entry retains the CDR3 DNA only, 45 bases that are in frame from base 1. The germline V gene yields SGHRS for CDR1 and YFSETQ for CDR2. Deletion took 0 bases off V and 1 base off J, with a span of 9 bases between the germline ends. Sequenced material: peripheral blood, taken on day 0 of AZD1222 vaccination. The rearrangement combines TRBV5-1 with TRBJ2-3; the D gene cannot be named for sure. The sequence came from an adult in good health. The encoded CDR3 is CASSLETLGTDTQYF. The DNA sequence is given as TGCGCCAGCAGCTTGGAGACCCTCGGCACAGATACGCAGTATTTT.